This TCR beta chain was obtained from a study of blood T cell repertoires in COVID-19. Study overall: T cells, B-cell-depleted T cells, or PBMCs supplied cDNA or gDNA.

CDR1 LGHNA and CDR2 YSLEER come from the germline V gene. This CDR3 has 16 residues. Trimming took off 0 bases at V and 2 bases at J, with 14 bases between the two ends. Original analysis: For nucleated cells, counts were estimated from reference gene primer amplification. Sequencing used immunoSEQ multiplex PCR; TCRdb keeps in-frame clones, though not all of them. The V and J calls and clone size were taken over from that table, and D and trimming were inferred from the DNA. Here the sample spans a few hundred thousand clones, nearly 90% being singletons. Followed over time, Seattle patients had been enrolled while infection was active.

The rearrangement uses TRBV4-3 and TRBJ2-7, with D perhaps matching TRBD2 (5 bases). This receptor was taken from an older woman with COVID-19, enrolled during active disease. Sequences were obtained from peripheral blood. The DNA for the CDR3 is TGCGCCAGCAGCCAAGATGAGGATAGCGATCCCTACGAGCAGTACTTC. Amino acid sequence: CASSQDEDSDPYEQYF.